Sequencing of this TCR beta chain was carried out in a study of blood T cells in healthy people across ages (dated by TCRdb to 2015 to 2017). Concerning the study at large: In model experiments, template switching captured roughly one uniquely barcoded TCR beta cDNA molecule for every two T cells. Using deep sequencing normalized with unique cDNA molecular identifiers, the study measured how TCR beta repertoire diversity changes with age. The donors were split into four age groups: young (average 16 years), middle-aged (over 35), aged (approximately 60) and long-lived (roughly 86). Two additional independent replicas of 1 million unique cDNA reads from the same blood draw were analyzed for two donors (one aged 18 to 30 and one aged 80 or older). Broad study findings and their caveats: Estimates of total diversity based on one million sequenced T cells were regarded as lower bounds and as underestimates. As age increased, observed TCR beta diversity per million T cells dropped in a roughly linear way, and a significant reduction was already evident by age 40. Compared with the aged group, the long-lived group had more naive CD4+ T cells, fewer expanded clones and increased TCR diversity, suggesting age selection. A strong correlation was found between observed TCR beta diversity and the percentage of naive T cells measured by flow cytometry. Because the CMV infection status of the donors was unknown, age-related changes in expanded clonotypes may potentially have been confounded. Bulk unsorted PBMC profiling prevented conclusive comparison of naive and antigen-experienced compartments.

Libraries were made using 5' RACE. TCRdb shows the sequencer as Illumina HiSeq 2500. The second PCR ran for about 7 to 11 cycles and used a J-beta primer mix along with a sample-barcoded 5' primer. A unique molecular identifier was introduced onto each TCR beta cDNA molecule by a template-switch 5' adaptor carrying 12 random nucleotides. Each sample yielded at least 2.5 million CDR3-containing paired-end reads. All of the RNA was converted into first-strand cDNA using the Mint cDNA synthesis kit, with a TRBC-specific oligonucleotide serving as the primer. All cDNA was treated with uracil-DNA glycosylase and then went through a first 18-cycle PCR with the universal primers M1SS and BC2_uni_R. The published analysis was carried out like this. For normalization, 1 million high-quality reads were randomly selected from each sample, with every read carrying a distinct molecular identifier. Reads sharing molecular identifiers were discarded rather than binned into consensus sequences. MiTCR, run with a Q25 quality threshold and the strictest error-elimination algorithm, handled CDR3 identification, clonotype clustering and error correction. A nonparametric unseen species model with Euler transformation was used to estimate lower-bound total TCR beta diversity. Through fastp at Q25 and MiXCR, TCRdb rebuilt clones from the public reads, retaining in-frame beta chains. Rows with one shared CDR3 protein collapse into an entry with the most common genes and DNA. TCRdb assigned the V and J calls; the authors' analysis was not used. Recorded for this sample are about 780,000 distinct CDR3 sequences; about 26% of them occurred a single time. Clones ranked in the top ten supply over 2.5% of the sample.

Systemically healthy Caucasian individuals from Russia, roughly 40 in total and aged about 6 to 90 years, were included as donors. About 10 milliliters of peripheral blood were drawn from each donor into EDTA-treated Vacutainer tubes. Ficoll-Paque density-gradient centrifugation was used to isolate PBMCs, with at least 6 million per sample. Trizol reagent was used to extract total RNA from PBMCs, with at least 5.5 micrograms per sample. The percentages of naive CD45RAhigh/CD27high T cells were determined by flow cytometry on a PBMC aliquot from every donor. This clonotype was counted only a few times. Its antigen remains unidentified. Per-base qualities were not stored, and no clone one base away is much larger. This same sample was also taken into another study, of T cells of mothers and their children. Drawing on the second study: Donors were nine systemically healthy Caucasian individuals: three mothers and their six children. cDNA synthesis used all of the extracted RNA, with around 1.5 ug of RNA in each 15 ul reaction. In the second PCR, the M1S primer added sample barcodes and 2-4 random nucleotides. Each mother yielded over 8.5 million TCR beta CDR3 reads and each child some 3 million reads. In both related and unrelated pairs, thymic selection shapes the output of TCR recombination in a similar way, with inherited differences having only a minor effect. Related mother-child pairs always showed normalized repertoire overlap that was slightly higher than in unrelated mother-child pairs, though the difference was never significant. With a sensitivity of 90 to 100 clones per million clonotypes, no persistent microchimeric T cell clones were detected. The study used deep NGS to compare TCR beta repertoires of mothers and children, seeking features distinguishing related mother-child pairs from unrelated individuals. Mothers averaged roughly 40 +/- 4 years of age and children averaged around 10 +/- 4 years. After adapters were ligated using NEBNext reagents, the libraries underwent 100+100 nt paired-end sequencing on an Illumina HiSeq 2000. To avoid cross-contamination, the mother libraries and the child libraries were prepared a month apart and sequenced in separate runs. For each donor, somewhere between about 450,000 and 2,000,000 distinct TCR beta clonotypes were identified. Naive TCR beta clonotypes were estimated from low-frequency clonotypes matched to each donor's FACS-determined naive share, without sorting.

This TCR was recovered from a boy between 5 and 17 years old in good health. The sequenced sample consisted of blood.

The DNA reads TGTGCCAGCAGCCTGACTCGGCTAACAGATACGCAGTATTTT. Its translation is CASSLTRLTDTQYF. This sequence uses TRBV5-4 and TRBJ2-3, with the D gene uncertain. V is shortened by 4 bases, J by 3 bases, and the region joining them spans 12 bases. As encoded in the germline V gene (reference sequence), CDR1 is SGHNT while CDR2 is YYREEE. CDR3 length: 14 amino acids, cysteine to phenylalanine. The DNA shown is the 42-base CDR3, in frame from base 1. The entire variable domain, with the stretches around the CDR3 drawn from the reference TRBV5-4 and TRBJ2-3 proteins, is ETGVTQSPTHLIKTRGQQVTLRCSSQSGHNTVSWYQQALGQGPQFIFQYYREEENGRGNFPPRFSGLQFPNYSSELNVNALELDDSALYLCASSLTRLTDTQYFGPGTRLTVL.